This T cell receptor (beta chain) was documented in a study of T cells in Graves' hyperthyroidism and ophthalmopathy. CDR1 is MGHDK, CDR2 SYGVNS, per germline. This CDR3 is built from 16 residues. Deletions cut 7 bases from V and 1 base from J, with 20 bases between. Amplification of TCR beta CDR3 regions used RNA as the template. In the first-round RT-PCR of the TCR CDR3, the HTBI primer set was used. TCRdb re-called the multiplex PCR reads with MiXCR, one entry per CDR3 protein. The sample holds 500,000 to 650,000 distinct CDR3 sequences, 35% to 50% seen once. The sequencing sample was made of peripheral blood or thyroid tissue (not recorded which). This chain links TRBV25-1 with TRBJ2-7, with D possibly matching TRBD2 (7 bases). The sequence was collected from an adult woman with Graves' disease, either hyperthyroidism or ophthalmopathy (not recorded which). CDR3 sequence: CASNPGRGKISYEQYF. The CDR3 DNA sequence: TGTGCCAGCAACCCTGGGAGGGGGAAGATTTCCTACGAGCAGTACTTC.